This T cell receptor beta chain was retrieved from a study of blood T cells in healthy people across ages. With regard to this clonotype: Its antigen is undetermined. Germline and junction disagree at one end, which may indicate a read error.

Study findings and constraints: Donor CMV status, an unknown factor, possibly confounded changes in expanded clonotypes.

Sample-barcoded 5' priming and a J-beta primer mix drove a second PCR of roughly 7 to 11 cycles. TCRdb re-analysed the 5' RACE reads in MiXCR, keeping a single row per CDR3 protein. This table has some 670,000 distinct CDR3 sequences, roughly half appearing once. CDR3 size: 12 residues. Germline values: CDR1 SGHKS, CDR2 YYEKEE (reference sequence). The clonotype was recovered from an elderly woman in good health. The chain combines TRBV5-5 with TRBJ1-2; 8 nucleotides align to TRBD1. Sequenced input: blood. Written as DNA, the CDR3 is TGTACCAGCAGCTTGGACAGGGATGGCTACACCTTC. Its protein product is CTSSLDRDGYTF.